One T cell receptor beta chain is described in this entry. Its antigen is unidentified. Trimming removed 5 bases at V and 9 bases at J, with 20 bases between. Germline CDR1 is MNHEY and CDR2 is SVGAGI. CDR3 length: 15 residues. The data derive from a study of beta chain features in type 1 diabetes. What was sequenced were expressed TCRB transcripts, since all of the isolated RNA had been reverse transcribed. Clones were sequenced by immunoSEQ multiplex PCR, and TCRdb holds only the in-frame ones, with some missing. The table has hundreds of thousands of clones, 17% seen once; the top ten hold roughly 0.025%. Study-wide results and caveats: PCR, the amplification step, might favor shorter templates, equally in patients and controls.

Via the markers CD45RO/CCR7/CD25/CD127/CD95/CD27, stem cell-like memory, regulatory, central memory and naive CD4+ cells were sorted. Each sorted population was over 98% pure. This chain connects TRBV6-5 to TRBJ1-5; D is ambiguous. The sequence was obtained from a woman between 18 and 29 years old in good health. The sequenced material came from naive CD4+ T cells from blood. CDR3 sequence (DNA): TGTGCCAGCAGTCGATCTCGGCCCAGGATACGGCCCCAGCATTTT. This translates into CASSRSRPRIRPQHF.